This TCR beta chain was obtained from a study of blood T cell repertoires in COVID-19. About the study: Whether acute or convalescent, the COVID-19 samples came from the United States, Italy and Spain.

The CDR3 sequence is 17 residues long. Trimming removed 10 bases from V and 2 bases from J; junction bases left unmatched: 11. The germline V gene encodes CDR1 SEHNR and CDR2 FQNEAQ (reference sequence). Sequencing was performed with immunoSEQ multiplex PCR; in TCRdb, only in-frame clones are kept and a portion is missing. The data show more than 110,000 clones, around 79% seen once. The receptor comes from a man between 60 and 70 years old with acute or convalescent COVID-19. The chain joins TRBV7-9 to TRBJ1-4; 12 bases are a match to TRBD1. The sample was peripheral blood. The CDR3 DNA is TGTGCCACCGGGGGACAGGGGGCGATTGCGACTAATGAAAAACTGTTTTTT. It codes for CATGGQGAIATNEKLFF.